Shown below are 20 T cell receptor beta chains from a single sample sequenced in a study of Ad26.COV2.S vaccination and SARS-CoV-2 variants. The repertoire was sequenced with immunoSEQ multiplex PCR; TCRdb's copy has only in-frame clones and lacks some. The table shows around 320,000 clones, with about 86% occurring only once. Treatment: around 19 received Ad26.COV2.S at low or high dose, single or two shots; 5 received placebo; per-sample allocation not given. Collection of the samples took place on day 63 after the first injection of vaccine or placebo. Sequenced here: peripheral blood, sampled in a trial of Ad26.COV2.S vaccine versus placebo. These receptors came from a person aged 18 to 59 who received the Ad26.COV2.S COVID-19 vaccine or a placebo.

This chain links TRBV5-8 with TRBJ2-7, with 9 positions matching TRBD1. With 0 bases clipped from V and 4 bases from J, the junction kept 5 bases outside the gene matches. The CDR3 sequence is 15 residues long. Germline V gives CDR1 SGHTS, CDR2 YDEGEE. The CDR3 DNA is TGTGCCAGCAGCTTGGCCTCGGGACAGGGATACGAGCAGTACTTC. It is translated as CASSLASGQGYEQYF.

V is TRBV19 and J is TRBJ1-1; 7 bases align to TRBD1. Unmatched junction bases numbered 8, after V lost 6 bases and J lost 4 bases. The germline V gene has CDR1 LNHDA and CDR2 SQIVND (reference sequence). The CDR3 extends over 14 amino acids. The CDR3 spells CASSPGGRSTEAFF. As DNA, the CDR3 is TGTGCCAGTAGCCCAGGGGGGCGGAGCACTGAAGCTTTCTTT.

The genes are TRBV3-1 (or the pseudogene TRBV3-2) and TRBJ2-6; D gene uncertain. Trimming took off 7 bases at V and 0 bases at J, with 7 bases between the two ends. This CDR3 is 14 amino acids long. CDR1 is LGHDT and CDR2 is YNNKEL in the germline V gene (reference sequence). For the CDR3, the DNA is TGTGCCAGCAAGATGAGCTCTGGGGCCAACGTCCTGACTTTC. Protein product: CASKMSSGANVLTF.

The V and J genes are TRBV30 and TRBJ1-2, with TRBD1 matching over 7 bases. Germline CDR1 is GTSNPN and CDR2 is SVGIG (reference sequence). The CDR3 sequence is 14 residues long. The trim removed 2 bases at V and 2 bases at J, leaving 5 bases unmatched. The CDR3 region is CAWSWTGTNYGYTF. In DNA, the CDR3 is TGTGCCTGGAGTTGGACAGGTACCAACTATGGCTACACCTTC.

The rearrangement links TRBV6-5 to TRBJ2-5; possibly TRBD2 for D (6 bases). Germline-derived CDR1 and CDR2 are MNHEY and SVGAGI. V lost 6 bases, J lost 4 bases, and 12 bases lay in between. This CDR3 region has 13 residues. CDR3 in DNA: TGTGCCAGCAGGGGGGGTCGGGGAGAGACCCAGTACTTC. Translation: CASRGGRGETQYF.

The chain carries TRBV6-1 and TRBJ2-7, with D perhaps matching TRBD1 (6 bases). Germline V gives CDR1 MNHNS, CDR2 SASEGT. Trimming took off 3 bases at V and 3 bases at J, with 12 bases between the two ends. This CDR3 contains 14 residues. The CDR3 region is CASSESGEYYEQYF. The DNA of the CDR3 is TGTGCCAGCAGTGAGTCAGGGGAATACTACGAGCAGTACTTC.

V gene TRBV4-1 combines with J gene TRBJ1-2; TRBD1 matches at 7 bases. The CDR3 is 16 amino acids. V was pared by 1 base and J by 8 bases, with 13 bases of the junction left unmatched. Germline V gene lookup returns CDR1 MGHRA and CDR2 YSYEKL. CDR3 in amino acids: CASSQVPGAGGRGYTF. The DNA of the CDR3 is TGCGCCAGCAGCCAAGTTCCCGGAGCAGGGGGTCGGGGCTACACCTTC.

This chain links TRBV19 with TRBJ2-3, with D possibly TRBD2 on 6 matching bases. This CDR3 spans 14 amino acids. CDR1 LNHDA and CDR2 SQIVND come from the germline V gene (reference sequence). V was pared by 5 bases and J by 6 bases, with 15 bases between. CDR3 bases: TGTGCCAGTAGTGCTGGGACTCCTCCGGATACGCAGTATTTT. The encoded protein is CASSAGTPPDTQYF. The variable domain in full, completed from reference TRBV19 and TRBJ2-3, reads DGGITQSPKYLFRKEGQNVTLSCEQNLNHDAMYWYRQDPGQGLRLIYYSQIVNDFQKGDIAEGYSVSREKKESFPLTVTSAQKNPTAFYLCASSAGTPPDTQYFGPGTRLTVL.

This clone was observed a single time. The chain joins TRBV5-1 to TRBJ2-7; D call uncertain. Germline V gives CDR1 SGHRS, CDR2 YFSETQ. The CDR3 length is 17 residues. The V end lost 0 bases, the J end lost 2 bases, and 18 bases lay between the germline ends. CDR3: CASSLVPSVYDAYEQYF. CDR3 nucleotides: TGCGCCAGCAGCTTGGTCCCTTCCGTCTATGATGCCTACGAGCAGTACTTC. Variable domain in full (rest from reference TRBV5-1 and TRBJ2-7): KAGVTQTPRYLIKTRGQQVTLSCSPISGHRSVSWYQQTPGQGLQFLFEYFSETQRNKGNFPGRFSGRQFSNSRSEMNVSTLELGDSALYLCASSLVPSVYDAYEQYFGPGTRLTVT.

The chain links TRBV18 to TRBJ2-2; D uncertain. The V end lost 2 bases, the J end lost 5 bases, and 6 bases lay between the germline ends. Germline V gene lookup returns CDR1 KGHSH and CDR2 LQKENI. This CDR3 comprises 13 residues. CDR3 protein: CASSPYHTGELFF. The DNA of the CDR3 is TGTGCCAGCTCACCATATCATACCGGGGAGCTGTTTTTT. Using reference TRBV18 and TRBJ2-2 for the parts outside the CDR3, the full variable domain is NAGVMQNPRHLVRRRGQEARLRCSPMKGHSHVYWYRQLPEEGLKFMVYLQKENIIDESGMPKERFSAEFPKEGPSILRIQQVVRGDSAAYFCASSPYHTGELFFGEGSRLTVL.

This clone was observed once. The V gene is TRBV7-2, the J gene TRBJ2-7; tentative D call: TRBD1 (6 bases). Germline V gene lookup returns CDR1 SGHTA and CDR2 FQGNSA. The CDR3 has 15 residues. V dropped 3 bases and J dropped 4 bases, with 16 bases sitting between them. The chain's CDR3 is CASSLQQGSQYEQYF. As DNA, the CDR3 is TGTGCCAGCAGCTTGCAACAGGGAAGCCAGTACGAGCAGTACTTC.

The chain links TRBV30 to TRBJ2-7; the D is unclear. Germline V gene sequence: CDR1 GTSNPN, CDR2 SVGIG (reference sequence). The V gene lost 0 bases and the J gene lost 3 bases, with 18 bases spanning the gap. This CDR3 spans 16 amino acids. The CDR3 DNA is TGTGCCTGGAGTGTAAGGGCAGGCCGATCCCTCTACGAGCAGTACTTC. It specifies CAWSVRAGRSLYEQYF. The full variable domain, rest sourced from reference TRBV30 and TRBJ2-7, is SQTIHQWPATLVQPVGSPLSLECTVEGTSNPNLYWYRQAAGRGLQLLFYSVGIGQISSEVPQNLSASRPQDRQFILSSKKLLLSDSGFYLCAWSVRAGRSLYEQYFGPGTRLTVT.

The chain employs TRBV3-1 (or the pseudogene TRBV3-2) and TRBJ1-5, with 7 bases matching TRBD1. The CDR3 covers 14 residues. Germline V CDR1 and CDR2: LGHDT, YNNKEL (reference sequence). V dropped 2 bases and J dropped 7; count of bases not matched to a gene: 5. CDR3 amino acids: CASSQNRGGQPQHF. The CDR3 DNA reads as TGTGCCAGCAGCCAAAACAGGGGAGGCCAGCCCCAGCATTTT.

The chain carries TRBV2 and TRBJ1-2, with 8 bases matching TRBD1. This CDR3 region has 13 residues. The junction had 5 bases not matched to a gene; V was cut back by 4 bases and J by 7 bases. The germline CDR1 and CDR2 sequences are SNHLY and FYNNEI. In nucleotides, the CDR3 is TGTGCCAGCAGTGCCGCGGACAGGGTTGGCTACACCTTC. This gives the protein CASSAADRVGYTF.

The chain links TRBV20-1 to TRBJ1-2, with 9 bases aligning to TRBD1. Losses at the gene ends were 3 bases for V and 8 bases for J; bases not matched to a gene: 13. This CDR3 comprises 15 residues. Germline CDR1 reads DFQATT; CDR2 reads SNEGSKA (reference sequence). The CDR3 DNA sequence: TGCAGTGCTAGTCAAACCTCTACAGGGGGCGGGGGCTACACCTTC. This codes for CSASQTSTGGGGYTF.

The CDR3 bases are TGTGCCAGCAGTCTTATGTCGGACAGGGTGGACCCGGCTTTCTTT. As protein: CASSLMSDRVDPAFF. V usage is TRBV2 and J usage is TRBJ1-1; 8 bases line up with TRBD1. The CDR3 runs 15 residues. Germline trimming cut 5 bases from V and 11 bases from J; bases unmatched to any gene: 16. CDR1 and CDR2 (germline): SNHLY, FYNNEI.

The CDR3 loop reads CASSYSPAGRYGYTF. The DNA of the CDR3 is TGTGCCAGCAGTTACTCCCCTGCCGGGAGGTATGGCTACACCTTC. This chain uses TRBV6-5 with TRBJ1-2; D gene uncertain. The CDR3 spans 15 residues. CDR1 MNHEY and CDR2 SVGAGI come from the germline V gene. Trimming took 0 bases from V and 5 from J, leaving 13 bases between them.

The J gene is TRBJ1-2, the V gene TRBV18; possibly TRBD1 for D (5 bases). Per the germline V gene, CDR1 is KGHSH and CDR2 is LQKENI. The CDR3 sequence is 15 residues long. V lost 5 bases and J lost 3, with 16 bases in between. In DNA, the CDR3 is TGTGCCAGCTCAATGGGTACAGGTTTGGACTATGGCTACACCTTC. Its protein product is CASSMGTGLDYGYTF. Complete variable domain (other parts from reference TRBV18 and TRBJ1-2): NAGVMQNPRHLVRRRGQEARLRCSPMKGHSHVYWYRQLPEEGLKFMVYLQKENIIDESGMPKERFSAEFPKEGPSILRIQQVVRGDSAAYFCASSMGTGLDYGYTFGSGTRLTVV.

The chain combines TRBV5-1 with TRBJ1-2; D is unresolved. The CDR3 sequence is 12 residues long. The V gene's germline CDR1 is SGHRS and CDR2 YFSETQ. V shed 5 bases and J shed 2 bases, with 7 bases lying between them. The CDR3 region is CASSKANYGYTF. In DNA, the CDR3 is TGCGCCAGCAGTAAGGCAAACTATGGCTACACCTTC.

This chain uses TRBV19 with TRBJ1-3; D is uncertain. V gave up 3 bases and J gave up 1 base, with 7 bases separating them. This CDR3 has 14 residues. From germline, CDR1 is LNHDA and CDR2 SQIVND (reference sequence). The CDR3 reads CASSIRISGNTIYF. Written as DNA, the CDR3 is TGTGCCAGTAGTATCCGAATATCTGGAAACACCATATATTTT.